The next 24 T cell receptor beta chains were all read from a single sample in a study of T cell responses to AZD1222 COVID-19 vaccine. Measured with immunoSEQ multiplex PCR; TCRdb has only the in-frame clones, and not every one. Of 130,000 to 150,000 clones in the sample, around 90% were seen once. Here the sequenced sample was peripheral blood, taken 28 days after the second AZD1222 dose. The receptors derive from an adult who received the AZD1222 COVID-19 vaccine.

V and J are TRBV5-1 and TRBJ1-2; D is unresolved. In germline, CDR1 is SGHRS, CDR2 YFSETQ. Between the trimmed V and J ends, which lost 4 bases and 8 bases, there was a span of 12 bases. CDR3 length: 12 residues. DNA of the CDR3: TGCGCCAGCAGCAGAGGGAACTTGGGCTACACCTTC. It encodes CASSRGNLGYTF. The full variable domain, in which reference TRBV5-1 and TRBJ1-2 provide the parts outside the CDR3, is KAGVTQTPRYLIKTRGQQVTLSCSPISGHRSVSWYQQTPGQGLQFLFEYFSETQRNKGNFPGRFSGRQFSNSRSEMNVSTLELGDSALYLCASSRGNLGYTFGSGTRLTVV.

The CDR3 bases are TGCGCCAGCAGCTTGAACACTGAAGCTTTCTTT. Protein product: CASSLNTEAFF. V and J are TRBV5-1 and TRBJ1-1; D gene ambiguous. The CDR3 runs 11 residues. V shed 1 base and J shed 2 bases, with 0 bases lying between them. Germline assignment: CDR1 SGHRS and CDR2 YFSETQ.

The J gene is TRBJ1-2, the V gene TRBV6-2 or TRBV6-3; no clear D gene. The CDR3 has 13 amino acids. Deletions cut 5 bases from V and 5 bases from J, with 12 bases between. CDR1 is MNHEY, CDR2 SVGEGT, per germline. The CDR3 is CASSLQDVYGYTF. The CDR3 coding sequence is TGTGCCAGCAGTCTCCAGGACGTGTATGGCTACACCTTC.

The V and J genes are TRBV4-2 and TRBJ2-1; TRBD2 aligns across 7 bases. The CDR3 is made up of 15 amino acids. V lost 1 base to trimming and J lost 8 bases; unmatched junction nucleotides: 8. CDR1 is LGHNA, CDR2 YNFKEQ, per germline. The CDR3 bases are TGTGCCAGCAGCCAAGCTTCGGGGGGTTGGTATGAGCAGTTCTTC. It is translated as CASSQASGGWYEQFF.

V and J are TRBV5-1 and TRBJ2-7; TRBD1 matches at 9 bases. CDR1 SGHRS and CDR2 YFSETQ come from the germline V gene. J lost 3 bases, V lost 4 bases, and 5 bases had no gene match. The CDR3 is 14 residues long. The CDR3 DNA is TGCGCCAGCAGCATACAGGGGGCGCGCTACGAGCAGTACTTC. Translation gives CASSIQGARYEQYF. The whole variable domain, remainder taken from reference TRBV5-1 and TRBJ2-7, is KAGVTQTPRYLIKTRGQQVTLSCSPISGHRSVSWYQQTPGQGLQFLFEYFSETQRNKGNFPGRFSGRQFSNSRSEMNVSTLELGDSALYLCASSIQGARYEQYFGPGTRLTVT.

Written as DNA, the CDR3 is TGTGCCAGCAGACAAGAGACCCAGTACTTC. This translates into CASRQETQYF. The chain has TRBV2 and TRBJ2-5; no clear D. This CDR3 spans 10 amino acids. Germline V gene lookup returns CDR1 SNHLY and CDR2 FYNNEI. Trimming took off 6 bases at V and 2 bases at J, with 1 base between the two ends. Full variable domain (rest looked up from reference TRBV2 and TRBJ2-5): EPEVTQTPSHQVTQMGQEVILRCVPISNHLYFYWYRQILGQKVEFLVSFYNNEISEKSEIFDDQFSVERPDGSNFTLKIRSTKLEDSAMYFCASRQETQYFGPGTRLLVL.

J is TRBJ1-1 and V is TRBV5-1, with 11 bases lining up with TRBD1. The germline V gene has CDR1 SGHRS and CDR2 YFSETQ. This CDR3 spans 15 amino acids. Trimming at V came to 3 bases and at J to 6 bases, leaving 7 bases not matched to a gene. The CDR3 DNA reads TGCGCCAGCAGCTATACCGGGACAGGGGGTGCTGAAGCTTTCTTT. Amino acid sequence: CASSYTGTGGAEAFF.

The CDR3 sequence is CASQGQINSPLHF. Written as DNA, the CDR3 is TGTGCCAGCCAGGGACAGATTAATTCACCCCTCCACTTT. V gene TRBV6-5 combines with J gene TRBJ1-6; 7 bases agree with TRBD1. V was clipped by 8 bases and J by 6 bases; unmatched bases: 4. The CDR3 consists of 13 residues. CDR1 is MNHEY and CDR2 is SVGAGI in the germline V gene.

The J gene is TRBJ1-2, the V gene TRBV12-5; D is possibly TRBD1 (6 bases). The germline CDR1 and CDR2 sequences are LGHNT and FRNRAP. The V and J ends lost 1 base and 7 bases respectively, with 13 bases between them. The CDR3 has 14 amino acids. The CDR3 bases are TGTGCTAGTGGTTTGGGGACAGCGAGTGGTGGCTACACCTTC. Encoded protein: CASGLGTASGGYTF.

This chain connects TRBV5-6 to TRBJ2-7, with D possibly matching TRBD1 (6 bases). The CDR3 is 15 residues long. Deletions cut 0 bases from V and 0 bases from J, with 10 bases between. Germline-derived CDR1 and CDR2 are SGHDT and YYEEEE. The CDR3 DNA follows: TGTGCCAGCAGCTTGGGGCCAGGGGTCTCCTACGAGCAGTACTTC. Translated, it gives CASSLGPGVSYEQYF.

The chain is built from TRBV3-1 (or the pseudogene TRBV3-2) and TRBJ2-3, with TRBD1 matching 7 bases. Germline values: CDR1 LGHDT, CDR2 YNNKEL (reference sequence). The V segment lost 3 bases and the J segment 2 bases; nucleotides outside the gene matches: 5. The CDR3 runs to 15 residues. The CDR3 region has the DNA TGTGCCAGCAGCCAGAAGGGACAGAACACAGATACGCAGTATTTT. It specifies CASSQKGQNTDTQYF.

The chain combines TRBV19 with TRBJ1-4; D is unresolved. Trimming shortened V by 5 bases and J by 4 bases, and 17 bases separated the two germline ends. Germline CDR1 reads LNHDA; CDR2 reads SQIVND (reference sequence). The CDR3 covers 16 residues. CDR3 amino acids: CASSSPGLMVNEKLFF. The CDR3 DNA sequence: TGTGCCAGTAGTTCGCCCGGTCTGATGGTTAATGAAAAACTGTTTTTT.

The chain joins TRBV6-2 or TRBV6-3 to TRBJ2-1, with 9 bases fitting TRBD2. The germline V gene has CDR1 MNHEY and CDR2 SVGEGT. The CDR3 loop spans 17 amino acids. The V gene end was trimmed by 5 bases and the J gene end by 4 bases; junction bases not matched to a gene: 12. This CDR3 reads CASSTMGSGRPYNEQFF. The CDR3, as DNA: TGTGCCAGCAGTACGATGGGTAGCGGGAGACCTTACAATGAGCAGTTCTTC.

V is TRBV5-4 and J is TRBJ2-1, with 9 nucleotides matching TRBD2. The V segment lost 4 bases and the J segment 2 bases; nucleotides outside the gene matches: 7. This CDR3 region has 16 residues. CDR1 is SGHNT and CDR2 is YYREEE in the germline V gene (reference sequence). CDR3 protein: CASSLRGGRAYNEQFF. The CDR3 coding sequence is TGTGCCAGCAGCCTCCGGGGCGGGAGGGCCTACAATGAGCAGTTCTTC.

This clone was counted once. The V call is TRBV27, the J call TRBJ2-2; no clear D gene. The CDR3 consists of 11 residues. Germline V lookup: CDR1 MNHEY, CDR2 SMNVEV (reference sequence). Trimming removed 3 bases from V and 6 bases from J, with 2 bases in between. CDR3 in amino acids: CASSFSGELFF. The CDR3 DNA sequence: TGTGCCAGCAGTTTTTCCGGGGAGCTGTTTTTT.

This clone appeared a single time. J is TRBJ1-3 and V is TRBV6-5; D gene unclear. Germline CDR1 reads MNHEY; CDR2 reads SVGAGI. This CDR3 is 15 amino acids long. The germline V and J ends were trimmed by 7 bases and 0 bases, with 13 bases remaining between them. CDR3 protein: CASISPPDSGNTIYF. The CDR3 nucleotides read TGTGCCAGCATCTCCCCCCCTGACTCTGGAAACACCATATATTTT.

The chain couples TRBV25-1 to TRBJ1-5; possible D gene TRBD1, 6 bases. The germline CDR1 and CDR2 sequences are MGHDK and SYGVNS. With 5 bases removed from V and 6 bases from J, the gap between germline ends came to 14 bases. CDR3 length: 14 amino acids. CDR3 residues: CASSREGVGQPQHF. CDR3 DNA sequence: TGTGCCAGCAGTAGAGAGGGGGTAGGTCAGCCCCAGCATTTT. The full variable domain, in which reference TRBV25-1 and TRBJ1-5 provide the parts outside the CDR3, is EADIYQTPRYLVIGTGKKITLECSQTMGHDKMYWYQQDPGMELHLIHYSYGVNSTEKGDLSSESTVSRIRTEHFPLTLESARPSHTSQYLCASSREGVGQPQHFGDGTRLSIL.

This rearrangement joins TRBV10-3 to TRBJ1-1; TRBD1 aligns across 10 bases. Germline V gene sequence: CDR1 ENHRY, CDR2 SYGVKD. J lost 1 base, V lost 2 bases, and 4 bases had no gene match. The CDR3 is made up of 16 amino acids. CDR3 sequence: CAISEGRQGANTEAFF. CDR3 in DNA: TGTGCCATCAGTGAGGGTAGACAGGGGGCGAACACTGAAGCTTTCTTT.

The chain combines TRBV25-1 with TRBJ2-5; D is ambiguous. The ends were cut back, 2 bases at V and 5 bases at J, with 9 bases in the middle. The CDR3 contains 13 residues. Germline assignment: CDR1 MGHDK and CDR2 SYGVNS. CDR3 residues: CASSEGGWETQYF. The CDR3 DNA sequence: TGTGCCAGCAGTGAAGGCGGCTGGGAGACCCAGTACTTC.

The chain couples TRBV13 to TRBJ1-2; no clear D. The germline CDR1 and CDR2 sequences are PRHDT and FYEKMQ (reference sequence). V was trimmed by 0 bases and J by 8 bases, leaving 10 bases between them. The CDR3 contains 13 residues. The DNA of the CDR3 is TGTGCCAGCAGCTTAGGAGGCGCGGCAGGCTACACCTTC. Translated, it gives CASSLGGAAGYTF. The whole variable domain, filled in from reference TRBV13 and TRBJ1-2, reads AAGVIQSPRHLIKEKRETATLKCYPIPRHDTVYWYQQGPGQDPQFLISFYEKMQSDKGSIPDRFSAQQFSDYHSELNMSSLELGDSALYFCASSLGGAAGYTFGSGTRLTVV.

The DNA for the CDR3 is TGCAGCATACGGAGGGGCACGGACACTGAAGCTTTCTTT. Protein product: CSIRRGTDTEAFF. The genes are TRBV29-1 and TRBJ1-1; a possible D gene is TRBD1 (5 bases). Between the trimmed V and J ends, which lost 8 bases and 3 bases, there was a span of 16 bases. Germline lookup yields CDR1 SQVTM and CDR2 ANQGSEA. The CDR3 extends over 13 amino acids.

Here the CDR3 DNA reads TGTGCCAGCTCACCTCGACTAGCGGGCAGTTCAGATACGCAGTATTTT. Residues: CASSPRLAGSSDTQYF. The chain uses TRBV18 and TRBJ2-3, with 10 bases that match TRBD2. Germline CDR1 is KGHSH and CDR2 is LQKENI. With V trimmed by 3 bases and J by 4 bases, 7 bases remained unmatched. The CDR3 loop spans 16 amino acids.

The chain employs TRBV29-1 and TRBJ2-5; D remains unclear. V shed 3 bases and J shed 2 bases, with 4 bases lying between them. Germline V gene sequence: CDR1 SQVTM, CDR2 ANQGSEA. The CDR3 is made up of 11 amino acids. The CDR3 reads CSVEHQETQYF. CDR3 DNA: TGCAGCGTTGAGCATCAAGAGACCCAGTACTTC.

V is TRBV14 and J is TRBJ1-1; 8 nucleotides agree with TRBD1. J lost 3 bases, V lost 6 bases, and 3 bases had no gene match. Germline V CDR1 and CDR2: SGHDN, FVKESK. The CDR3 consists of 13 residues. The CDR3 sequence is CASRPTGDTEAFF. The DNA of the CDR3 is TGTGCCAGCAGGCCGACAGGGGACACTGAAGCTTTCTTT.